This T cell receptor (beta chain) was captured in a study of cytomegalovirus exposure and HLA in healthy donors. Points on this clone: Antigen: not known.

Study-wide findings and caveats: One variant, a missense change in DCLRE1C, was linked in a later analysis to TCR beta V- and J-gene trimming. Data from an earlier analysis indicated that most TCR beta V segments were productive either about 87% or about 30% of the time. Reports credit the classifier with highly specific, highly sensitive diagnosis of cytomegalovirus status.

A multiplex PCR was run with 60 Vbeta primers and 13 Jbeta primers. The repertoire was sequenced with immunoSEQ multiplex PCR; TCRdb's copy has only in-frame clones and lacks some. The sample holds around 98,000 clones; about 81% are singletons and the top ten take about 1.5%. Per germline, CDR1 SGDLS and CDR2 YYNGEE. The CDR3 spans 14 residues. J gave up 8 bases and V 0 bases, and 6 bases lay outside the gene matches. This TCR was recovered from a middle-aged man in good health and CMV-seronegative. The sequenced sample was PBMCs. The V call is TRBV9, the J call TRBJ1-1; 8 positions agree with TRBD1. CDR3 protein: CASSVDGQGSEAFF. CDR3 nucleotides: TGTGCCAGCAGCGTAGACGGACAGGGTTCCGAAGCTTTCTTT.